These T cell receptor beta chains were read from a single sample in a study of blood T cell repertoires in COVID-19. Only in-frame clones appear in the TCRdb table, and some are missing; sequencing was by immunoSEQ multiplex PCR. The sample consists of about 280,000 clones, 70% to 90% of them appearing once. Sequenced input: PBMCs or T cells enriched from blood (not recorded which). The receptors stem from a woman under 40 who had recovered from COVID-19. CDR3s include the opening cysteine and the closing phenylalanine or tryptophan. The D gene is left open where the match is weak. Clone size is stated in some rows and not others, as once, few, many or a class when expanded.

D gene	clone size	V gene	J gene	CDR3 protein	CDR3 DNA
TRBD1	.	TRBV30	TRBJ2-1	CAWSVGTGTYNEQFF	TGTGCCTGGAGTGTAGGGACAGGGACTTACAATGAGCAGTTCTTC
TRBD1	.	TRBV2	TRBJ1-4	CASGGQGGTTNEKLFF	TGTGCCAGCGGGGGACAGGGCGGAACAACTAATGAAAAACTGTTTTTT
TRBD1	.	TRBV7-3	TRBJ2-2	CASRPQGGNTGELFF	TGTGCCAGCAGACCACAGGGGGGCAACACCGGGGAGCTGTTTTTT
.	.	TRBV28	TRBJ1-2	CASGVRGYGYTF	TGTGCCAGCGGGGTCAGGGGCTATGGCTACACCTTC
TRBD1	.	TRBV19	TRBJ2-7	CASSISDRANYEQYF	TGTGCCAGTAGTATCTCTGACAGGGCCAACTACGAGCAGTACTTC
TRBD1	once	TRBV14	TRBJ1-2	CASSQSDRGLPKGGYTF	TGTGCCAGCAGCCAATCCGACAGGGGGCTCCCGAAAGGAGGCTACACCTTC
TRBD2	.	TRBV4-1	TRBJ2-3	CASSLRTSGGADTQYF	TGCGCCAGCAGCCTCCGGACTAGCGGGGGGGCAGATACGCAGTATTTT
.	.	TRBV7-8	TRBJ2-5	CASSVKEDLTNEETQYF	TGTGCCAGCAGCGTAAAAGAGGACTTGACAAACGAAGAGACCCAGTACTTC
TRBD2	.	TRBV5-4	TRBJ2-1	CASSLVLAGDEQFF	TGTGCCAGCAGCCTGGTACTAGCGGGAGACGAGCAGTTCTTC
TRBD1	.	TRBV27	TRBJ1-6	CASSLWVDRDSPLHF	TGTGCCAGCAGTTTATGGGTGGACAGGGACTCACCCCTCCACTTT
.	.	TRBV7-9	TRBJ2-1	CASSETSYPYNEQFF	TGTGCCAGCAGCGAAACTAGCTATCCCTACAATGAGCAGTTCTTC
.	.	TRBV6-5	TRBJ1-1	CASIRPGMNTEAFF	TGTGCCAGCATAAGGCCAGGGATGAACACTGAAGCTTTCTTT
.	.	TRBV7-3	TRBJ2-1	CASSQDTLSDEQFF	TGTGCCAGCAGCCAGGACACGTTGAGCGATGAGCAGTTCTTC
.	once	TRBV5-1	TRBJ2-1	CASSDTGISSYNEQFF	TGCGCCAGCAGCGACACAGGGATCAGCTCCTACAATGAGCAGTTCTTC
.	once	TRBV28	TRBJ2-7	CASSFSGEQYF	TGTGCCAGCAGTTTTAGTGGCGAGCAGTACTTC
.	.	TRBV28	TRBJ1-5	CASSLGWPENQPQHF	TGTGCCAGCAGTTTAGGGTGGCCGGAGAATCAGCCCCAGCATTTT
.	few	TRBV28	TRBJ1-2	CASSSVNYGYTF	TGTGCCAGCAGTTCGGTTAACTATGGCTACACCTTC
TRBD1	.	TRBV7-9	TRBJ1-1	CASSLEGGNTEAFF	TGTGCCAGCAGCTTAGAAGGGGGCAACACTGAAGCTTTCTTT
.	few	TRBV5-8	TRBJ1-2	CASSFRDTVTYGYTF	TGTGCCAGCAGCTTCCGGGACACCGTAACCTATGGCTACACCTTC
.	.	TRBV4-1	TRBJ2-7	CASSQEVGGGGSYEQYF	TGCGCCAGCAGCCAAGAAGTCGGGGGAGGAGGCTCCTACGAGCAGTACTTC
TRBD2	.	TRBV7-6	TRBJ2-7	CASSLAPSGSSYEQYF	TGTGCCAGCAGCTTAGCCCCCAGCGGGAGTTCCTACGAGCAGTACTTC
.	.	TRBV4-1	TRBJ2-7	CASSQVKGSNEQYF	TGCGCCAGCAGCCAAGTCAAGGGGTCCAACGAGCAGTACTTC